A single T cell receptor (beta chain) is shown here with its context. Its antigen remains unknown. Libraries were prepared by immunoSEQ multiplex PCR; TCRdb keeps only in-frame clonotypes and omits some of them. Here the sample spans over 85,000 clones, around nine tenths being singletons. This sample was taken from a study of T cell responses to AZD1222 COVID-19 vaccine. This CDR3 spans 14 amino acids. Germline V lookup: CDR1 KGHDR, CDR2 SFDVKD. The junction had 4 bases not matched to a gene; V was cut back by 5 bases and J by 5 bases. Study observations and caveats: Just a handful of AZD1222 recipients tested seropositive at baseline. Within unmutated variant regions lay the reported targets of nearly half of spike-specific TCRs. Rises in breadth and depth of Spike-specific TCRs came after two AZD1222 doses. Donors were chiefly white British, with a greater number of females, and clonal diversity was perhaps underestimated.

This rearrangement joins TRBV24-1 to TRBJ2-3; 9 nucleotides match TRBD2. The sequence was collected from an adult who received the AZD1222 COVID-19 vaccine. The specimen was peripheral blood, collected 28 days after the second AZD1222 dose. The CDR3 here is CATSATSGQDTQYF. In nucleotides, the CDR3 is TGTGCCACCAGTGCTACTAGCGGGCAAGATACGCAGTATTTT.